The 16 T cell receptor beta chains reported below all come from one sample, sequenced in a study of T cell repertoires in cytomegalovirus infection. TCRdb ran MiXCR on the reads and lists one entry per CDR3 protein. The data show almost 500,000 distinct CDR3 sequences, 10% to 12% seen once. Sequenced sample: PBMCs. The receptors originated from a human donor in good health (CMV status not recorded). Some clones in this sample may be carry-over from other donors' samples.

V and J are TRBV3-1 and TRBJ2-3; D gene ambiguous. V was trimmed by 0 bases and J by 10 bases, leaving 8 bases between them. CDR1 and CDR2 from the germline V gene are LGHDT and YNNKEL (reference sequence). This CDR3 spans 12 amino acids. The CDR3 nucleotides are TGTGCCAGCAGCCAAGAAAGGGCTCCGCAGTATTTT. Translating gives CASSQERAPQYF.

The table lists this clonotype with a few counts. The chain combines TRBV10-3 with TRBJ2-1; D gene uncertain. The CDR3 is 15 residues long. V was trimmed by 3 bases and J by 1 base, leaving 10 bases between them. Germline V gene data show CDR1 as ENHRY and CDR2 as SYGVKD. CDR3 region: CAISERLGSYNEQFF. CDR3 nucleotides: TGTGCCATCAGTGAAAGGCTGGGGTCCTACAATGAGCAGTTCTTC.

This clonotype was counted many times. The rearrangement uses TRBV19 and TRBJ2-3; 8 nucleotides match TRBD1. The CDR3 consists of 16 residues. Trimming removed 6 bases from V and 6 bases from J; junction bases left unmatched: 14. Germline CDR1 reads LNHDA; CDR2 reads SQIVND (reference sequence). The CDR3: CASRPDRGLGPDTQYF. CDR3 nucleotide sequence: TGTGCCAGTAGACCCGACAGGGGACTCGGACCGGATACGCAGTATTTT.

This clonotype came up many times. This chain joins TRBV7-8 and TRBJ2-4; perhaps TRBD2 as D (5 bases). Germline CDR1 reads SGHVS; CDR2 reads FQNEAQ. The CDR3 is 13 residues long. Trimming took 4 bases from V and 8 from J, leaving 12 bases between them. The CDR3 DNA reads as TGTGCCAGCAGCTCTCGGGGTGGGGACATTCAGTACTTC. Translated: CASSSRGGDIQYF.

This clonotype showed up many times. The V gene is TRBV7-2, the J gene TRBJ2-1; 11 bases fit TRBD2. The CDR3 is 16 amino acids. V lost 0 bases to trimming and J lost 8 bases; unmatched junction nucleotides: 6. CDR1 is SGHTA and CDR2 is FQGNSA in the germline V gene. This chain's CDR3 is CASSLASLAGADEQFF. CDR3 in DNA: TGTGCCAGCAGCTTAGCTTCACTAGCGGGAGCCGATGAGCAGTTCTTC.

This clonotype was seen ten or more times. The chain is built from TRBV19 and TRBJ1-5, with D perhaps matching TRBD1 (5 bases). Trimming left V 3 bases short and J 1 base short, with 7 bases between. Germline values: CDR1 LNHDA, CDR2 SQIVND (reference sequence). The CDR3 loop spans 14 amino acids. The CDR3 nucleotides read TGTGCCAGTAGTATTCGGGGGAGCAATCAGCCCCAGCATTTT. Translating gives CASSIRGSNQPQHF.

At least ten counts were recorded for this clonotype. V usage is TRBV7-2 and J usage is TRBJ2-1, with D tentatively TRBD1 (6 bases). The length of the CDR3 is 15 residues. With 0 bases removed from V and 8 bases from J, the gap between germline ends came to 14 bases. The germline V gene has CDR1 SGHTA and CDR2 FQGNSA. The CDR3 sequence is CASSLAQGKSHEQFF. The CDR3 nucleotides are TGTGCCAGCAGCTTAGCGCAGGGGAAGTCGCATGAGCAGTTCTTC.

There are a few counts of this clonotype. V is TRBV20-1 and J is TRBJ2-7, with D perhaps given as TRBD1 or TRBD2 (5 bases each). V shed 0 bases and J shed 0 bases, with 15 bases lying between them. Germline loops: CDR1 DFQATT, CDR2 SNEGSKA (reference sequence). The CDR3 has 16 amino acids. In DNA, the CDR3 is TGCAGTGCTAGAGACCCCGGGGTTAGGGGCTCCTACGAGCAGTACTTC. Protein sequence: CSARDPGVRGSYEQYF.

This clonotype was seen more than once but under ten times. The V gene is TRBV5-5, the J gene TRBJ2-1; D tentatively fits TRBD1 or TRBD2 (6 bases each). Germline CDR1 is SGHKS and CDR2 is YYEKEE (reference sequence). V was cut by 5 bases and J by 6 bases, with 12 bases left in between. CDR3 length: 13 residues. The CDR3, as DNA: TGTGCCAGCAGTGGGGGGCCGAGCAATGAGCAGTTCTTC. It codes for CASSGGPSNEQFF.

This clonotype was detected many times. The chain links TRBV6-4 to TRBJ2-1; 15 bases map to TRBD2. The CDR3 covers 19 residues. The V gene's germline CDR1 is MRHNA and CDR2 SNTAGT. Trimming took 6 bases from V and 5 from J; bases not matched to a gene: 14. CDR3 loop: CASSRTASGLAGGNNEQFF. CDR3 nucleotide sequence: TGTGCCAGCAGCCGAACAGCTTCGGGACTAGCGGGAGGAAACAATGAGCAGTTCTTC.

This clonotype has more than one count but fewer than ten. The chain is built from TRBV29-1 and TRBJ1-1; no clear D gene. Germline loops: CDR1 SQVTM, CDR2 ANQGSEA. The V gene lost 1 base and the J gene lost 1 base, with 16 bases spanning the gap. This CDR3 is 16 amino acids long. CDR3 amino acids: CSVEGHERLKNTEAFF. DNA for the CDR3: TGCAGCGTTGAAGGCCATGAGAGGCTCAAGAACACTGAAGCTTTCTTT.

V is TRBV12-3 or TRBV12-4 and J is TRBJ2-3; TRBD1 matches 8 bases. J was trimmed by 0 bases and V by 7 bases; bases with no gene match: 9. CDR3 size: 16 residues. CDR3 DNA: TGTGCCAGCACCTCAGGACAGGGTGCTAGCACAGATACGCAGTATTTT. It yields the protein CASTSGQGASTDTQYF.

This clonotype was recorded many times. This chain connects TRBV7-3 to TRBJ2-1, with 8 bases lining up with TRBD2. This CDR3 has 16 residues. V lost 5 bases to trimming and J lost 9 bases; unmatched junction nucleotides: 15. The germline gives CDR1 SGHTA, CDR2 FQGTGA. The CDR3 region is CASSPPDSGIFGEQFF. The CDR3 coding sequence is TGTGCCAGCAGCCCGCCGGATAGCGGGATCTTTGGTGAGCAGTTCTTC.

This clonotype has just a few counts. DNA of the CDR3: TGCGCCAGCAGCCGACAGGGACAGGGGTTGACCGGGGAGCTGTTTTTT. Translated: CASSRQGQGLTGELFF. The chain carries TRBV5-1 and TRBJ2-2; TRBD1 aligns across 10 bases. Germline CDR1 and CDR2: SGHRS and YFSETQ. V lost 4 bases, J lost 5 bases, and 8 bases stayed unmatched. This CDR3 region has 16 residues.

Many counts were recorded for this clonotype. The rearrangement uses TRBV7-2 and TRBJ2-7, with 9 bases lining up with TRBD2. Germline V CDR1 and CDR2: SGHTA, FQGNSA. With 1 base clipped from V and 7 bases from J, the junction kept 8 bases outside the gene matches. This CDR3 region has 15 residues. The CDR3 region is CASSLDLSGRGEQYF. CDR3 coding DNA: TGTGCCAGCAGCTTAGATCTTAGCGGGAGAGGGGAGCAGTACTTC. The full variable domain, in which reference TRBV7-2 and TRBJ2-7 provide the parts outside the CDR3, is GAGVSQSPSNKVTEKGKDVELRCDPISGHTALYWYRQSLGQGLEFLIYFQGNSAPDKSGLPSDRFSAERTGGSVSTLTIQRTQQEDSAVYLCASSLDLSGRGEQYFGPGTRLTVT.

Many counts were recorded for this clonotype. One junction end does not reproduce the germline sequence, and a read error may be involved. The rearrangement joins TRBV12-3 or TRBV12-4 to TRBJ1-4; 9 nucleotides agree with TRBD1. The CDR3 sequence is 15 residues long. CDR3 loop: CASSLSTGGNGKLFF. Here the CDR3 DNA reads TGTGCCAGCAGTTTATCGACAGGGGGAAATGGAAAACTGTTTTTT.